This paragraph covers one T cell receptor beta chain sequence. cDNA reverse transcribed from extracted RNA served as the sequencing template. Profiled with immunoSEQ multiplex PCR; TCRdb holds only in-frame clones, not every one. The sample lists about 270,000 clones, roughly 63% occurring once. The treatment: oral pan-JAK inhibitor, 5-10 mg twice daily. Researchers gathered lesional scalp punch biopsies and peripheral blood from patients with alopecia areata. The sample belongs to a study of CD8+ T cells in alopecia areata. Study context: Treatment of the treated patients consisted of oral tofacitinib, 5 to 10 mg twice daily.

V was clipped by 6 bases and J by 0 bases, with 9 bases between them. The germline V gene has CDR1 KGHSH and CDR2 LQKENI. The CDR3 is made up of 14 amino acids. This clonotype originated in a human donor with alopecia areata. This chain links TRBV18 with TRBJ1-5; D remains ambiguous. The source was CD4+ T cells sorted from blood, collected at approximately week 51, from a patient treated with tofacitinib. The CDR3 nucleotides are TGTGCCAGCTCGGCAGGAGATAGCAATCAGCCCCAGCATTTT. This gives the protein CASSAGDSNQPQHF.